The clone carrying this T cell receptor beta chain was counted a few times. Together with a sample-barcoded 5' primer, a J-beta primer mix was included in a second PCR lasting about 7 to 11 cycles. Tagging of each cDNA molecule was performed by a template-switch adaptor with 12 random nucleotides. TCRdb re-derived calls from the 5' RACE reads in MiXCR, one entry per CDR3 protein. The table records fewer than 900,000 distinct CDR3 sequences, 35% to 45% of them present only once. The data originate from a study of blood T cells in healthy people across ages. The ends were cut back, 6 bases at V and 2 bases at J, with 13 bases in the middle. The CDR3 contains 14 residues. Each donor was a healthy Caucasian individual from Russia, aged roughly 6 to 90. Each donor supplied approximately 10 milliliters of peripheral blood.

This TCR derives from a woman aged 60-75 years in good health. Sample: blood. The chain carries TRBV12-3 or TRBV12-4 and TRBJ2-5; D is perhaps TRBD2 (6 bases). CDR3 nucleotide sequence: TGTGCCAGCAGGGTAGGAGGGGAACAAGAGACCCAGTACTTC. As protein: CASRVGGEQETQYF.